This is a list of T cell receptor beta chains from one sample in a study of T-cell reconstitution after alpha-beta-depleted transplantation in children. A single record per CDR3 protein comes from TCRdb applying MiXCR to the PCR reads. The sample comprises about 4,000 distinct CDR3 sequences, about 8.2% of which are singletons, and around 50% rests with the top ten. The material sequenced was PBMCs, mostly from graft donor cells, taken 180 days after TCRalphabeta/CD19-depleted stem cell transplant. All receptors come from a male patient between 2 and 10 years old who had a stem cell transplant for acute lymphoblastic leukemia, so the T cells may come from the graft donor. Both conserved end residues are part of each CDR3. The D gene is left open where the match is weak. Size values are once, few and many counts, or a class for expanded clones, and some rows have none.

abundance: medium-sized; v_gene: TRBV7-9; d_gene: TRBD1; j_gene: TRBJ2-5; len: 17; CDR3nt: TGTGCCAGCAGCTTAGCGACGGGACAGGGGGCTCGGGAGACCCAGTACTTC; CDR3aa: CASSLATGQGARETQYF
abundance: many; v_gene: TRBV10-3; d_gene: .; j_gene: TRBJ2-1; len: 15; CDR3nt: TGTGCCATCAGTGAGGGCAGCGCCCTATACAATGAGCAGTTCTTC; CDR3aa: CAISEGSALYNEQFF
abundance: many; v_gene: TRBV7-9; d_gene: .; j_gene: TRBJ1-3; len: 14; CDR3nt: TGTGCCAGCAGCTTATCAACCTCTGGAAACACCATATATTTT; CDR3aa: CASSLSTSGNTIYF
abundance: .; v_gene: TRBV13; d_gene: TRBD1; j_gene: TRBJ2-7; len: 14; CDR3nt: TGTGCCAGCAGCCCAACAGGGGGAACCTACGAGCAGTACTTC; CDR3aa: CASSPTGGTYEQYF
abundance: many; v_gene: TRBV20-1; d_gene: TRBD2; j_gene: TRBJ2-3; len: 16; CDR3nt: TGCAGTGCTAGAGCTGGGAGACTAGCCGCCCCAGATACGCAGTATTTT; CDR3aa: CSARAGRLAAPDTQYF
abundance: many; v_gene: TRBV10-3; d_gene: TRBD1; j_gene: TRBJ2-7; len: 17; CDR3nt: TGTGCCATCAGTGCGGGGTTGACAGGGGGCGCTAGTTACGAGCAGTACTTC; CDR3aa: CAISAGLTGGASYEQYF
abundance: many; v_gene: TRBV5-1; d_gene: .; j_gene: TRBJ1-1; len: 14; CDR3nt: TGCGCCAGCAGCTTAACGACAGGTCAACCTGAAGCTTTCTTT; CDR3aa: CASSLTTGQPEAFF
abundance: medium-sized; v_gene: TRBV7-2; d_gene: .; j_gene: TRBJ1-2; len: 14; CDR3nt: TGTGCCAGCAGCTCACAGGGAGGGGGTTATGGCTACACCTTC; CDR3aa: CASSSQGGGYGYTF
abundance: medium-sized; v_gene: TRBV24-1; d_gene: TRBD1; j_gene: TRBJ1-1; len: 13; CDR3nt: TGTGCCACCAGTGGTCAGGGGGAAACTGAAGCTTTCTTT; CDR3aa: CATSGQGETEAFF
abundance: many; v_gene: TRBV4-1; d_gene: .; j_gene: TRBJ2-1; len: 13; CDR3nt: TGCGCCAGCAGCCAGAGGGAAGCTGTTGAGCAGTTCTTC; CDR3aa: CASSQREAVEQFF
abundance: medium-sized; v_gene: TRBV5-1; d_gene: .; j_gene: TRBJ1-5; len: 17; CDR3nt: TGCGCCAGCAGCCCCGGAGACAGTACCTATAGCAATCAGCCCCAGCATTTT; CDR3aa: CASSPGDSTYSNQPQHF
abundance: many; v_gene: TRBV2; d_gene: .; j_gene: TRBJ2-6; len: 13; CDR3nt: TGTGCCAGCAATGGCGCTGGGGCCAACGTCCTGACTTTC; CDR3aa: CASNGAGANVLTF
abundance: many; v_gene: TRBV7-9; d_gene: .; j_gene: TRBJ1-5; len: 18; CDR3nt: TGTGCCAGCAGCTTCGACCGAGGATGGGGTAGGGGAGATCAGCCCCAGCATTTT; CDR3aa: CASSFDRGWGRGDQPQHF
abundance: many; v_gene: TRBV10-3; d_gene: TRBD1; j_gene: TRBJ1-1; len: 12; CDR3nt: TGTGCCATCAGCCCGACAGGGAGGTTTGCTTTCTTT; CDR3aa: CAISPTGRFAFF
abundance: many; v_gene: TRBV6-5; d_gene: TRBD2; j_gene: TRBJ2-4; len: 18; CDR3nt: TGTGCCAGCAGCCTCGGGACTAGCGGGAACCGGGCCAAAAACATTCAGTACTTC; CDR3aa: CASSLGTSGNRAKNIQYF
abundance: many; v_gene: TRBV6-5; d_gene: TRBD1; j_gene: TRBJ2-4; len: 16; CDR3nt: TGTGCCAGCAGTTACTCGGGACAGACCTGGGGAAACATTCAGTACTTC; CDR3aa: CASSYSGQTWGNIQYF
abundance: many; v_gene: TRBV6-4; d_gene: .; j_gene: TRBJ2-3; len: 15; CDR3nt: TGTGCCAGCAGTGCAGCCCGCCGACCCGGAGATACGCAGTATTTT; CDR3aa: CASSAARRPGDTQYF
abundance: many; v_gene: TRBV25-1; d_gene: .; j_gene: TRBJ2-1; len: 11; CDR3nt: TGTGCCAGCAGTGAATTGGGCAGGGAGTTCTTC; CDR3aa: CASSELGREFF
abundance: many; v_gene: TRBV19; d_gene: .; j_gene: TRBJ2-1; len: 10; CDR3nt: TGTGCCAGTGGCACGTATGAGCAGTTCTTC; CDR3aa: CASGTYEQFF
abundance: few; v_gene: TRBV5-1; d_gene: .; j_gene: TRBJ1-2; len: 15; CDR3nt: TGCGCCAGCAGCTTGACGCTTCTTGGGAACTATGGCTACACCTTC; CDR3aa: CASSLTLLGNYGYTF
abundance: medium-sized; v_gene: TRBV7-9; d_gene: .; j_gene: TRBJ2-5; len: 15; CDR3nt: TGTGCCAGCAGCTTATTCGGTCGTGTGGGCAAGACCCAGTACTTC; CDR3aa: CASSLFGRVGKTQYF
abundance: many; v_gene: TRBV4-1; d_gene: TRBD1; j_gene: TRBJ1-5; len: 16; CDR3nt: TGCGCCAGCAGCCAAGATGCAGGGGGCTTGGATCAGCCCCAGCATTTT; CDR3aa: CASSQDAGGLDQPQHF
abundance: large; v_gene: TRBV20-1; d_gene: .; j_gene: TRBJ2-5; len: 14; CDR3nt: TGCAGTGCTAGTCCATCCGGTTCAAAAGAGACCCAGTACTTC; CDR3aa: CSASPSGSKETQYF
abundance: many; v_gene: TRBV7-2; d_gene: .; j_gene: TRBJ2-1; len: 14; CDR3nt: TGTGCCAGCAGCTTAGGACTCGGGGCCGGTGAGCAGTTCTTC; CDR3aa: CASSLGLGAGEQFF
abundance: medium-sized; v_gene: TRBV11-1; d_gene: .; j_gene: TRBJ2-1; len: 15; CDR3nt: TGTGCCAGCAGCTTTGAGGGGGAGTGGGGTAATGAGCAGTTCTTC; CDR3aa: CASSFEGEWGNEQFF
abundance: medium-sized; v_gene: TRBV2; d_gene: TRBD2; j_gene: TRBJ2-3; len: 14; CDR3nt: TGTGCCAGCAACCTAGCGGGAGGGCCAGATACGCAGTATTTT; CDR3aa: CASNLAGGPDTQYF
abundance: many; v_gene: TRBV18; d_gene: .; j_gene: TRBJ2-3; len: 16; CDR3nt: TGTGCCAGCTCACCACTTCCCAGGGGTAGCACAGATACGCAGTATTTT; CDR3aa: CASSPLPRGSTDTQYF
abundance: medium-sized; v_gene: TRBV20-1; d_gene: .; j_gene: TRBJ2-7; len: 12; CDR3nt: TGCAGTGCTAGTCGGAATTCCTACGAGCAGTACTTC; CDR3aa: CSASRNSYEQYF
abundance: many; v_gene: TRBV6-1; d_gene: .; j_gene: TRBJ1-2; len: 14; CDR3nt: TGTGCCAGCAGTCCCTTGGACAAAAACTATGGCTACACCTTC; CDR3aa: CASSPLDKNYGYTF
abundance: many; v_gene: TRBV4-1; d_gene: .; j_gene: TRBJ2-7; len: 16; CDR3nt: TGCGCCAGCAGCCAGGGAGGCCGAGGCGCCAATCGGGAGCAGTACTTC; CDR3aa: CASSQGGRGANREQYF
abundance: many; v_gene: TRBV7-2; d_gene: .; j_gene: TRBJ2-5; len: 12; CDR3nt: TGTGCCAGCAGTCGCAGGGAAGAGACCCAGTACTTC; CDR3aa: CASSRREETQYF
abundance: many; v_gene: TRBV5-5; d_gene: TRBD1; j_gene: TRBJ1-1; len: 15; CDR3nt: TGTGCCAGCAGCGTCACCGGGACAGCGAACACTGAAGCTTTCTTT; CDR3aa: CASSVTGTANTEAFF
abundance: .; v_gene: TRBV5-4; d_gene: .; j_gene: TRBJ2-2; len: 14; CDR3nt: TGTGCCAGGAGACCAGGGCGCGTCTGCTGGGAGCTGTTTTTT; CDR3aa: CARRPGRVCWELFF
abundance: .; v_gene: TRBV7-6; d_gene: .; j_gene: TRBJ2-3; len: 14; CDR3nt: TGTGCCAGCAGCTCGGGGTCTAGCACAGATACGCAGTATTTT; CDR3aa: CASSSGSSTDTQYF
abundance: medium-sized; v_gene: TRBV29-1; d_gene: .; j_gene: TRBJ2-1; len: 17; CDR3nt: TGCAGCGTTGAACTTATGTGGGAAAGTTCCACAAACAATGAGCAGTTCTTC; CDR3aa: CSVELMWESSTNNEQFF
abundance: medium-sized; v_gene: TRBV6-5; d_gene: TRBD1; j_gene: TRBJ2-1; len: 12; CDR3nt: TGTGCCAGCAGTCAGGGGGCAAGTGAGCAGTTCTTC; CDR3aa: CASSQGASEQFF
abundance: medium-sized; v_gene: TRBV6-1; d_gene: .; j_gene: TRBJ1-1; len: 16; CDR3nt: TGTGCCAGCAGTGAAGCCCCCCTAGGTTTCCGCACTGAAGCTTTCTTT; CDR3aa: CASSEAPLGFRTEAFF
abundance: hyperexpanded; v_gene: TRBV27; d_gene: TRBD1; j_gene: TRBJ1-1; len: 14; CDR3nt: TGTGCCAGCAGTTCCCCTTTGGACAGGGGAAAAGCTTTCTTT; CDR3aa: CASSSPLDRGKAFF
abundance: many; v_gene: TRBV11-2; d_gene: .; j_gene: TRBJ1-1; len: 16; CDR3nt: TGTGCCAGCAGCTTAGCGGCAGGAGCGAACCCCACTGAAGCTTTCTTT; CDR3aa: CASSLAAGANPTEAFF
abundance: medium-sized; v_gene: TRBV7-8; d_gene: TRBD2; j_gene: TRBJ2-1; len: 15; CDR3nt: TGTGCCAGCAGACTGATAGCGGGAGGTAACAATGAGCAGTTCTTC; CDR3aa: CASRLIAGGNNEQFF